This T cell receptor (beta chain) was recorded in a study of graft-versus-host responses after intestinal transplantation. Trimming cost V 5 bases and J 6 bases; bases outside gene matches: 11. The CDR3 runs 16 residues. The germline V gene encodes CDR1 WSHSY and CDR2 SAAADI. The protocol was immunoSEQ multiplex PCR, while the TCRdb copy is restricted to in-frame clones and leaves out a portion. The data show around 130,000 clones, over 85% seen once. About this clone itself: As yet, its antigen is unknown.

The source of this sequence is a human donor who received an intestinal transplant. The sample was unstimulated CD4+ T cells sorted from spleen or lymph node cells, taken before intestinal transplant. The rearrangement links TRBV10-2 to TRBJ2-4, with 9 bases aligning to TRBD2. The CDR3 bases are TGCGCCAGCAGTACTAGTTTAAGCGGGGGGATAAACATTCAGTACTTC. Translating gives CASSTSLSGGINIQYF.